This TCR beta chain is drawn from a study of blood T cell repertoires in COVID-19 (dated by TCRdb to the early 2020s). A note on the overall study: Samples from collaborators originated in the United States, Italy and Spain and spanned both the acute and convalescent phases of COVID-19. The material from the prospective study consisted of cDNA or gDNA derived from T cells, B-cell-depleted T cells, or PBMCs. The dataset comprised deeply sampled blood TCRbeta repertoires from subjects exposed to, actively infected with, or recovered from COVID-19. Nearly every sample came with metadata listing a de-identified subject ID, COVID-19 status, age in years and sex. Samples came from the ongoing ImmuneRACE study (first 160 participants) plus 1,254 subjects from 6 global collaborators. The repertoires were released in a freely available public database intended as a resource for research on the immune response to SARS-CoV-2. Where available, HLA class I and class II types were taken from metadata supplied by the sample provider and were not determined by assay-based typing.

The investigation overall reported the following: Clinical and demographic metadata were provided uncurated, with the amount varying by source and participant.

TCRbeta CDR3 regions were amplified from genomic DNA by means of the immunoSEQ Assay, a bias-controlled multiplex PCR. Turning to the authors' computational methods: Nucleated cell counts per sample were estimated from amplification of reference gene primers within the assay. To quantify the absolute abundance of each unique TCRbeta CDR3 rearrangement, sequence reads were collapsed and filtered. For each sample, productive Simpson clonality was calculated as the square root of Simpson's diversity index across productive rearrangements. Held by TCRdb, this immuneACCESS table contains in-frame sequences only and omits some clones. Under half of the omission traces to an unresolved V gene where checked; the cause of the rest is unknown. V and J calls and clone size come straight from that table; D and trimming were deduced from the DNA. The table for this sample lists hundreds of thousands of clones; 85% of them were counted only once. Together, the top ten hold approximately 3.7% of the sample.

Collaborating institutions collected whole blood in K2EDTA tubes following their own protocols. Collaborator samples were shipped for TCRbeta analysis as frozen whole blood, isolated PBMCs, or DNA extracted from either sample type. Points on this clone: Its cognate antigen has yet to be identified. No much larger clone exists at a distance of one base, and base qualities are not known.

The source is a woman under 30 with acute or convalescent COVID-19. Sequenced sample: peripheral blood.

The nucleotide sequence is given as TGTGCCAGCAGCGACCCGACTAGCGGGGGCTACAATGAGCAGTTCTTC. It specifies CASSDPTSGGYNEQFF. The rearranged segments are TRBV9 and TRBJ2-1; 12 bases in the junction line up with TRBD2. Inclusive of the bounding cysteine and phenylalanine, the CDR3 is 16 residues long. Only the CDR3 portion is preserved as DNA: 48 bases, with reading frame beginning at the first base. In the germline V gene, CDR1 corresponds to SGDLS and CDR2 to YYNGEE. The junction shows trimming of 3 bases on V and 3 bases on J, and the gene matches do not reach 4 bases of it. When the CDR3 is completed using the reference TRBV9 and TRBJ2-1 genes on either side, the full variable domain is DSGVTQTPKHLITATGQRVTLRCSPRSGDLSVYWYQQSLDQGLQFLIQYYNGEERAKGNILERFSAQQFPDLHSELNLSSLELGDSALYFCASSDPTSGGYNEQFFGPGTRLTVL.